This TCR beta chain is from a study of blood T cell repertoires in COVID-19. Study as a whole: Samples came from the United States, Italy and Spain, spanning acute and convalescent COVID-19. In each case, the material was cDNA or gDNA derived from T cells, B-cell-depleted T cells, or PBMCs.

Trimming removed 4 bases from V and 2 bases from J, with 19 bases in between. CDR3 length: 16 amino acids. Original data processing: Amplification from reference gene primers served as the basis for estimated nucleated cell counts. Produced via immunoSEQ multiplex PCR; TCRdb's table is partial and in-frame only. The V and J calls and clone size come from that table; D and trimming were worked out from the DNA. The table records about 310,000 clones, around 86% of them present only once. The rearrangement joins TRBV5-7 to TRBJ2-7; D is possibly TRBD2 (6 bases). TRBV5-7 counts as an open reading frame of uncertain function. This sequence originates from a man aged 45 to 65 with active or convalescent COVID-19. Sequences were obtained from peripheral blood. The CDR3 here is CASSGGQGVRTYEQYF. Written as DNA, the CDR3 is TGTGCCAGCAGCGGAGGGCAGGGAGTCCGGACCTACGAGCAGTACTTC.